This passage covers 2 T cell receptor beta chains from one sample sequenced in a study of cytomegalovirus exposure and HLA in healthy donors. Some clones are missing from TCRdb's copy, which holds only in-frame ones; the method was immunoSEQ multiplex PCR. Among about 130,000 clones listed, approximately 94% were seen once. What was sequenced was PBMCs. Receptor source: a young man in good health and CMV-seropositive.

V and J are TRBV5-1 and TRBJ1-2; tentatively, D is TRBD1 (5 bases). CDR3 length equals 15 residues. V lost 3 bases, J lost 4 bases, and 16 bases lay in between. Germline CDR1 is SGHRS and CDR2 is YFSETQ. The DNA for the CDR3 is TGCGCCAGCAGCTCCACGATCGGACAAGGCTATGGCTACACCTTC. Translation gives CASSSTIGQGYGYTF.

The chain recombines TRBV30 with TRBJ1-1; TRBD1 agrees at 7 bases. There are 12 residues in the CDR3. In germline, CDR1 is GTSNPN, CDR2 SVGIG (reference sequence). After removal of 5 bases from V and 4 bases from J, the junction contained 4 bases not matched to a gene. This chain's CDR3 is CAWDRVLTEAFF. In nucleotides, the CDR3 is TGTGCCTGGGACAGGGTCCTCACTGAAGCTTTCTTT.